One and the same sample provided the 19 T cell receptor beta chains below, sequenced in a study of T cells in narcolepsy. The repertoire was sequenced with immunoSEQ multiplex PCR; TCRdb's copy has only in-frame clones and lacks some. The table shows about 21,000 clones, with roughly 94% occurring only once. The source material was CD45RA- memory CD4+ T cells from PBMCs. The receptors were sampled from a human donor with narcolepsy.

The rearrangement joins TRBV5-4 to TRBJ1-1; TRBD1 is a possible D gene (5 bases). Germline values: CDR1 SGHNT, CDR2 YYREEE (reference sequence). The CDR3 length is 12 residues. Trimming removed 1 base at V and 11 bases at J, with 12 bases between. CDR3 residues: CASSLSGLGAFF. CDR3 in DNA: TGTGCCAGCAGCTTGTCAGGGTTAGGGGCTTTCTTT.

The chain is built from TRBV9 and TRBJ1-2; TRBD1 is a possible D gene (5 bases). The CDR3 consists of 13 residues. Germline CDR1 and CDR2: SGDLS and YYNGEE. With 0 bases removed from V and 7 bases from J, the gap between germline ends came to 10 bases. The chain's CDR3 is CASSVAGSGGYTF. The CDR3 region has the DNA TGTGCCAGCAGCGTAGCAGGGTCAGGTGGCTACACCTTC.

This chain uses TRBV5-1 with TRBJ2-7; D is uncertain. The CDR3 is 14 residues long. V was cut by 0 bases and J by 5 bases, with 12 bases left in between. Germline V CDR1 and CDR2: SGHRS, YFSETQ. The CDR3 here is CASSLDRNRDEQYF. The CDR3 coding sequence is TGCGCCAGCAGCTTGGACCGGAATCGGGACGAGCAGTACTTC.

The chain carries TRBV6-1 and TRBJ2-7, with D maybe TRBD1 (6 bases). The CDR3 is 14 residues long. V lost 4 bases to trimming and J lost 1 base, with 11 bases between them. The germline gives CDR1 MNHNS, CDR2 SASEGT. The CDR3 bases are TGTGCCAGCAGTGCCCCGGACAGATCCTACGAGCAGTACTTC. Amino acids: CASSAPDRSYEQYF.

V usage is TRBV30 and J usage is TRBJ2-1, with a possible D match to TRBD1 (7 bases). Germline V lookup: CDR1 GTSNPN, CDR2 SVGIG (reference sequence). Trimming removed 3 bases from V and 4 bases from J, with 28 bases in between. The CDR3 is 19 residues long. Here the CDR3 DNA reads TGTGCCTGGAGCCGGACAGGAAGGGGTAGGGGAGGTCGGTACAATGAGCAGTTCTTC. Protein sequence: CAWSRTGRGRGGRYNEQFF.

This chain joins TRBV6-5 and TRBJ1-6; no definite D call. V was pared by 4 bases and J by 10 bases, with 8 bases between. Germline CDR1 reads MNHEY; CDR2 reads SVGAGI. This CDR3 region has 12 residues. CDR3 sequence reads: CASSSPGSPLHF. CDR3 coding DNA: TGTGCCAGCAGTTCTCCCGGGTCACCCCTCCACTTT.

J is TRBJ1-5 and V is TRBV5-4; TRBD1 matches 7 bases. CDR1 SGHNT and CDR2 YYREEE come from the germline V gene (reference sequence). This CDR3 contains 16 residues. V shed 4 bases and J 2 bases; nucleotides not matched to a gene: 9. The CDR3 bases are TGTGCCAGCAGCGTCCTACAGGGGAGCGGCAATCAGCCCCAGCATTTT. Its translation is CASSVLQGSGNQPQHF.

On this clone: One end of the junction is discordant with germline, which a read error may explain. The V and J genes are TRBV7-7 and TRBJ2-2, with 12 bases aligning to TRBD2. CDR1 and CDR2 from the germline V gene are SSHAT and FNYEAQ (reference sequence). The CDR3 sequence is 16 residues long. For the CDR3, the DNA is TGTGCTAGCAGCCCCCGACTAGCGGGAGACACCGGGGAGCTGTTTTTT. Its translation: CASSPRLAGDTGELFF.

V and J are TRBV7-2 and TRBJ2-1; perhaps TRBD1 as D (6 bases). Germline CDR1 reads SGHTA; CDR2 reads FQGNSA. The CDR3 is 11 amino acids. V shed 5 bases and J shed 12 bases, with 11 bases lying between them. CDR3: CASSPGDGQFF. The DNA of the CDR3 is TGTGCCAGCAGCCCAGGGGATGGGCAGTTCTTC. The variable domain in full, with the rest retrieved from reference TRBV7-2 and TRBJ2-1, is GAGVSQSPSNKVTEKGKDVELRCDPISGHTALYWYRQSLGQGLEFLIYFQGNSAPDKSGLPSDRFSAERTGGSVSTLTIQRTQQEDSAVYLCASSPGDGQFFGPGTRLTVL.

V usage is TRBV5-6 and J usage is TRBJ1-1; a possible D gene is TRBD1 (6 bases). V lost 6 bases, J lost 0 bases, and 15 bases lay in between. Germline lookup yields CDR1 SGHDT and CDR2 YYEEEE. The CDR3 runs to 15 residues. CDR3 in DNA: TGTGCCAGCACTCTTGGGGGCCTCATGAACACTGAAGCTTTCTTT. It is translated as CASTLGGLMNTEAFF.

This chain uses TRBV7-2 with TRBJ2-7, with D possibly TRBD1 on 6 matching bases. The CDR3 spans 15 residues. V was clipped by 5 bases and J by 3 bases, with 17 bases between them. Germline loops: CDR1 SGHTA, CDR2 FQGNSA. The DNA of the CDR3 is TGTGCCAGCAGCCCCCCCGGGACAAACCGCTACGAGCAGTACTTC. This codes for CASSPPGTNRYEQYF.

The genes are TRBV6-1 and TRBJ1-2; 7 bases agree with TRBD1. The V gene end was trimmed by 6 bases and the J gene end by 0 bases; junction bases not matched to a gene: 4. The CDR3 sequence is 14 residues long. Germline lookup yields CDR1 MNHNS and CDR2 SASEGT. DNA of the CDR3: TGTGCCAGCAGCCGAACAGGGGCTAACTATGGCTACACCTTC. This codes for CASSRTGANYGYTF.

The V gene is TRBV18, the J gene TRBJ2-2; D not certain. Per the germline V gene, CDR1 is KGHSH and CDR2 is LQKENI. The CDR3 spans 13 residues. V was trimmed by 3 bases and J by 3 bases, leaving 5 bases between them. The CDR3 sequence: CASSPLDTGELFF. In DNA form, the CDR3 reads TGTGCCAGCTCACCCCTGGACACCGGGGAGCTGTTTTTT.

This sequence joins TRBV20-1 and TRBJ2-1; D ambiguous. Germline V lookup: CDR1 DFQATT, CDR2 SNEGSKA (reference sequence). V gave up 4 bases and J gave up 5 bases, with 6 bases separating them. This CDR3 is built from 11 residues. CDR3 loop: CSANNNNEQFF. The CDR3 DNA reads TGCAGTGCTAATAATAACAATGAGCAGTTCTTC.

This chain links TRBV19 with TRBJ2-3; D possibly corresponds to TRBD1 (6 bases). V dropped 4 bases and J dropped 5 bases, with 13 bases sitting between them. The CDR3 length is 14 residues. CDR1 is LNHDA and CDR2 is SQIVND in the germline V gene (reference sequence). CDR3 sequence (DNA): TGTGCCAGTAGTACCTACAGGGAAGGAGATACGCAGTATTTT. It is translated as CASSTYREGDTQYF. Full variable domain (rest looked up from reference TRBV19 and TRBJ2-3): DGGITQSPKYLFRKEGQNVTLSCEQNLNHDAMYWYRQDPGQGLRLIYYSQIVNDFQKGDIAEGYSVSREKKESFPLTVTSAQKNPTAFYLCASSTYREGDTQYFGPGTRLTVL.

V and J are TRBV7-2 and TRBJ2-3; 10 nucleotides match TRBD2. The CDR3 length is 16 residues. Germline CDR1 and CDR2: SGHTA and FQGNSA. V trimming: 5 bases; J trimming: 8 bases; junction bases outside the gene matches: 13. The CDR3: CASSAEGLAGDVTQYF. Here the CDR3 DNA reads TGTGCCAGCAGCGCCGAGGGCCTAGCGGGAGACGTTACGCAGTATTTT.

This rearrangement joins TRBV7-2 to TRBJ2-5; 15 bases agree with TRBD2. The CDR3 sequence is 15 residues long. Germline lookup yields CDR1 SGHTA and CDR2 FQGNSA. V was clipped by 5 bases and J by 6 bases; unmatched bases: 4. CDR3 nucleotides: TGTGCCAGCAGCCCAGGACTAGCGGGGGGGAAGACCCAGTACTTC. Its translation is CASSPGLAGGKTQYF.

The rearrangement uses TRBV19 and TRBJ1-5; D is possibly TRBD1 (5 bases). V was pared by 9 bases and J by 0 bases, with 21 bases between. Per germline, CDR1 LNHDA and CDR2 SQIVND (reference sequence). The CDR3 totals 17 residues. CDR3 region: CASQGPPDTHSNQPQHF. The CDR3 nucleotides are TGTGCCAGCCAGGGACCGCCGGACACCCATAGCAATCAGCCCCAGCATTTT. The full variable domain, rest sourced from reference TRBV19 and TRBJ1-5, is DGGITQSPKYLFRKEGQNVTLSCEQNLNHDAMYWYRQDPGQGLRLIYYSQIVNDFQKGDIAEGYSVSREKKESFPLTVTSAQKNPTAFYLCASQGPPDTHSNQPQHFGDGTRLSIL.

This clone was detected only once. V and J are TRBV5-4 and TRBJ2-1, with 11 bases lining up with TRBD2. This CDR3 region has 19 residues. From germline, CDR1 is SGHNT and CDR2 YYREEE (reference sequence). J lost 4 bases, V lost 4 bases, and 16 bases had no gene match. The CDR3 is CASSPGLQFSGRAYNEQFF. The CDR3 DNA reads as TGTGCCAGCAGCCCCGGGTTGCAGTTTAGCGGGAGGGCGTACAATGAGCAGTTCTTC.